The 25 T cell receptor beta chains reported below all come from one sample, sequenced in a study of Ad26.COV2.S vaccination and SARS-CoV-2 variants (dated by TCRdb to the early 2020s). The receptor library was made with the immunoSEQ multiplex PCR assay. The immuneACCESS repertoire file appears here via TCRdb, limited to in-frame rearrangements. These files lack a portion of the clones; in checked studies, under half of the deficit traces to unresolved V genes, and the cause of the others is not known. The sample table lists some 640,000 clones, around 90% of them with a count of one. Together, the top ten hold 1.5% of the sample. The meaning of the sample's treatment or condition label: around 19 received Ad26.COV2.S at low or high dose, single or two shots; five or six received placebo; per-sample allocation not given. Repertoires of vaccine and placebo recipients were sequenced from samples collected on day 63 after the first injection.

Sequenced material: peripheral blood, taken in a trial of Ad26.COV2.S vaccine versus placebo. The receptors stem from a person aged 18-65 years who received the Ad26.COV2.S COVID-19 vaccine or a placebo.

The rearrangement links TRBV2 to TRBJ1-6; D is unresolved. V dropped 6 bases and J dropped 2 bases, with 5 bases sitting between them. The CDR3 is 13 amino acids. Germline V gene sequence: CDR1 SNHLY, CDR2 FYNNEI. The CDR3 loop reads CASRVTYNSPLHF. As DNA, the CDR3 is TGTGCCAGCAGGGTCACCTATAATTCACCCCTCCACTTT.

This chain links TRBV19 with TRBJ1-2, with a weak D call TRBD1 (6 bases). The CDR3 spans 12 residues. Per germline, CDR1 LNHDA and CDR2 SQIVND (reference sequence). The ends were cut back, 1 base at V and 8 bases at J, with 8 bases in the middle. DNA of the CDR3: TGTGCCAGTAGTATAGGGGACACGGGCTACACCTTC. Protein: CASSIGDTGYTF.

The chain is built from TRBV5-4 and TRBJ2-3; a weak D match, TRBD2 (5 bases). V lost 7 bases to trimming and J lost 3 bases, with 9 bases between them. This CDR3 spans 12 amino acids. The V gene's germline CDR1 is SGHNT and CDR2 YYREEE (reference sequence). This CDR3 reads CASPKRTDTQYF. CDR3 sequence (DNA): TGTGCCAGCCCCAAGCGGACAGATACGCAGTATTTT.

This clone has more than one count but fewer than ten. The chain has TRBV6-2 or TRBV6-3 and TRBJ1-2; D not certain. The V end was cut by 4 bases, the J end by 4 bases, with 7 bases between. The CDR3 is 12 amino acids. CDR1 is MNHEY, CDR2 SVGEGT, per germline. CDR3: CASSFTLYGYTF. The CDR3 bases are TGTGCCAGCAGTTTCACACTCTATGGCTACACCTTC.

About this clone: Other DNA sequences in this specimen translate into the identical CDR3. The V and J genes are TRBV24-1 and TRBJ2-1, with 8 nucleotides matching TRBD1. There are 15 residues in the CDR3. The V and J ends lost 4 bases and 4 bases, in that order; junction bases with no gene match: 5. Germline CDR1 and CDR2: KGHDR and SFDVKD. CDR3 nucleotides: TGTGCCACCAGTGACCTCGGGACAGGATACAATGAGCAGTTCTTC. Protein sequence: CATSDLGTGYNEQFF.

In its sample, this clone was seen once. J is TRBJ1-6 and V is TRBV19, with D hard to call. The CDR3 runs 16 residues. In germline, CDR1 is LNHDA, CDR2 SQIVND (reference sequence). V gave up 4 bases and J gave up 7 bases, with 17 bases separating them. This chain's CDR3 is CASSNRPPQGNSPLHF. The CDR3, as DNA: TGTGCCAGTAGTAACCGGCCACCCCAAGGAAATTCACCCCTCCACTTT.

The rearrangement links TRBV4-1 to TRBJ1-6, with D possibly being TRBD1 (6 bases). Between the trimmed V and J ends, which lost 3 bases and 8 bases, there was a span of 17 bases. The CDR3 loop spans 16 amino acids. Per germline, CDR1 MGHRA and CDR2 YSYEKL. The CDR3 spells CASSQIAGTPYSPLHF. The CDR3 DNA reads as TGCGCCAGCAGCCAGATCGCCGGGACACCTTATTCACCCCTCCACTTT.

The V call is TRBV30, the J call TRBJ1-2; D is unresolved. The germline gives CDR1 GTSNPN, CDR2 SVGIG (reference sequence). V was cut by 0 bases and J by 1 base, with 6 bases left in between. This CDR3 is built from 13 residues. CDR3 sequence reads: CAWSVASNYGYTF. The CDR3 bases are TGTGCCTGGAGTGTAGCCAGTAACTATGGCTACACCTTC.

The gene calls are TRBV7-9 and TRBJ2-2, with 7 bases identical to TRBD1. With V trimmed by 2 bases and J by 5 bases, 2 bases remained unmatched. Germline V gene lookup returns CDR1 SEHNR and CDR2 FQNEAQ (reference sequence). This CDR3 has 14 residues. CDR3 in amino acids: CASSLTGETGELFF. Written as DNA, the CDR3 is TGTGCCAGCAGCTTAACAGGGGAAACCGGGGAGCTGTTTTTT.

J is TRBJ1-6 and V is TRBV10-1, with TRBD1 as a possible D gene (5 bases). The length of the CDR3 is 12 residues. The V gene's germline CDR1 is WNHNN and CDR2 SYGVQD (reference sequence). V was pared by 6 bases and J by 9 bases, with 9 bases between. The CDR3 loop is CASSVGVSPLHF. CDR3 bases: TGCGCCAGCAGCGTGGGGGTTTCACCCCTCCACTTT.

The chain carries TRBV6-1 and TRBJ2-5; tentatively, D is TRBD1 (5 bases). Deletions cut 3 bases from V and 5 bases from J, with 10 bases between. CDR1 MNHNS and CDR2 SASEGT come from the germline V gene. CDR3 length equals 13 residues. The CDR3 nucleotides read TGTGCCAGCAGTGATCAGGGCCTGGAGACCCAGTACTTC. Amino acids: CASSDQGLETQYF.

This chain links TRBV3-1 (or the pseudogene TRBV3-2) with TRBJ2-2; D not certain. The germline V gene has CDR1 LGHDT and CDR2 YNNKEL (reference sequence). This CDR3 comprises 15 residues. Trimming took off 0 bases at V and 7 bases at J, with 12 bases between the two ends. CDR3 residues: CASSQDPLVNGELFF. The CDR3 DNA is TGTGCCAGCAGCCAAGATCCCCTCGTAAACGGGGAGCTGTTTTTT.

The rearrangement uses TRBV11-2 and TRBJ2-5, with 7 bases matching TRBD1. The CDR3 consists of 14 residues. Germline assignment: CDR1 SGHAT and CDR2 FQNNGV. V lost 4 bases and J lost 5; bases outside the gene matches: 7. The chain's CDR3 is CASSSLGGAETQYF. The CDR3 DNA follows: TGTGCCAGCAGCTCGTTAGGGGGCGCGGAGACCCAGTACTTC.

This clone was seen only a few times. The chain links TRBV24-1 to TRBJ2-2; no reliable D call. Trimming left V 2 bases short and J 0 bases short, with 12 bases between. In germline, CDR1 is KGHDR, CDR2 SFDVKD. The CDR3 totals 17 residues. This CDR3 reads CATSDWKGYANTGELFF. The CDR3 nucleotides are TGTGCCACCAGTGATTGGAAGGGATACGCGAACACCGGGGAGCTGTTTTTT.

In its sample, this clone was seen once. The chain is built from TRBV6-1 and TRBJ2-1, with 11 bases matching TRBD2. The V gene's germline CDR1 is MNHNS and CDR2 SASEGT. With V trimmed by 4 bases and J by 9 bases, 11 bases remained unmatched. The CDR3 totals 16 residues. CDR3 sequence (DNA): TGTGCCAGCAGTGCACTAGCGGGAGTACATAGGGGTGAGCAGTTCTTC. Translated: CASSALAGVHRGEQFF.

The chain carries TRBV7-9 and TRBJ2-7; the D is unclear. The V gene lost 0 bases and the J gene lost 5 bases, with 5 bases spanning the gap. This CDR3 is built from 12 residues. Germline CDR1 is SEHNR and CDR2 is FQNEAQ (reference sequence). The CDR3 here is CASSLAPDEQYF. CDR3 nucleotide sequence: TGTGCCAGCAGCTTAGCCCCGGACGAGCAGTACTTC.

Regarding this clone: Different DNA sequences within this sample yield the same CDR3. This chain joins TRBV3-1 (or the pseudogene TRBV3-2) and TRBJ2-1; D is perhaps TRBD2 (7 bases). This CDR3 contains 16 residues. CDR1 is LGHDT and CDR2 is YNNKEL in the germline V gene (reference sequence). Trimming shortened V by 0 bases and J by 2 bases, and 11 bases separated the two germline ends. The CDR3 here is CASSQEGGGAYNEQFF. CDR3 sequence (DNA): TGTGCCAGCAGCCAAGAAGGCGGGGGCGCCTACAATGAGCAGTTCTTC.

The chain has TRBV30 and TRBJ1-2, with 12 bases matching TRBD1. V trimming: 3 bases; J trimming: 8 bases; junction bases outside the gene matches: 7. The CDR3 consists of 14 residues. The V gene's germline CDR1 is GTSNPN and CDR2 SVGIG (reference sequence). CDR3 in DNA: TGTGCCTGGAGCTCGGGACAGGGGGCGCGCGGCTACACCTTC. This codes for CAWSSGQGARGYTF.

This clone was seen once. This chain connects TRBV30 to TRBJ2-7, with a possible D match to TRBD1 (6 bases). CDR3 length: 10 amino acids. Germline lookup yields CDR1 GTSNPN and CDR2 SVGIG (reference sequence). Trimming pared 5 bases from V and 7 bases from J, leaving 9 bases between. The CDR3 protein is CAWGGGEQYF. CDR3 nucleotides: TGTGCCTGGGGGGGCGGGGAGCAGTACTTC.

The chain recombines TRBV2 with TRBJ2-1; 12 bases align to TRBD2. With V trimmed by 8 bases and J by 4 bases, 3 bases remained unmatched. Looked up from germline, CDR1 is SNHLY and CDR2 is FYNNEI. CDR3 length equals 14 residues. The CDR3 region has the DNA TGTGCCAGCGCGGGGACTAGCGGGTACAATGAGCAGTTCTTC. This encodes CASAGTSGYNEQFF.

This clone appeared once. The chain joins TRBV4-2 to TRBJ1-2; TRBD1 might be the D (5 bases). CDR1 and CDR2 from the germline V gene are LGHNA and YNFKEQ. With 3 bases removed from V and 9 bases from J, the gap between germline ends came to 20 bases. CDR3 length: 15 residues. CDR3 region: CASSQSDRNSMSYTF. The CDR3 bases are TGTGCCAGCAGCCAGTCAGACAGAAATTCTATGAGCTACACCTTC.

The chain couples TRBV29-1 to TRBJ2-7, with D perhaps assigned TRBD1 or TRBD2 (6 bases each). The CDR3 totals 11 residues. The germline gives CDR1 SQVTM, CDR2 ANQGSEA. The germline V and J ends were trimmed by 7 bases and 6 bases, with 13 bases remaining between them. This CDR3 reads CSAGDSREQYF. Written as DNA, the CDR3 is TGCAGCGCAGGGGACTCTCGCGAGCAGTACTTC.

This clone was seen a single time. J is TRBJ2-7 and V is TRBV7-2; D might be TRBD1 (6 bases). Looked up from germline, CDR1 is SGHTA and CDR2 is FQGNSA. V was shortened by 0 bases and J by 3 bases, with 9 bases between the two germline ends. CDR3 length: 14 residues. CDR3 nucleotide sequence: TGTGCCAGCAGCTTAGCGGCAGGGGACTACGAGCAGTACTTC. Its translation is CASSLAAGDYEQYF.

J is TRBJ1-5 and V is TRBV19, with D maybe TRBD1 (5 bases). Trimming left V 4 bases short and J 2 bases short, with 21 bases between. The CDR3 totals 18 residues. Germline-derived CDR1 and CDR2 are LNHDA and SQIVND (reference sequence). CDR3 protein: CASSTVKGQGEGNQPQHF. CDR3 DNA sequence: TGTGCCAGTAGTACCGTGAAGGGGCAGGGCGAGGGCAATCAGCCCCAGCATTTT. Complete variable domain (other parts from reference TRBV19 and TRBJ1-5): DGGITQSPKYLFRKEGQNVTLSCEQNLNHDAMYWYRQDPGQGLRLIYYSQIVNDFQKGDIAEGYSVSREKKESFPLTVTSAQKNPTAFYLCASSTVKGQGEGNQPQHFGDGTRLSIL.

This chain connects TRBV7-2 to TRBJ2-1, with D hard to call. Germline CDR1 SGHTA, CDR2 FQGNSA. CDR3 length: 12 residues. Trimming stripped 7 bases from V and 6 bases from J, with 10 bases between. For the CDR3, the DNA is TGTGCCAGCACCCTCGGCGGCAATGAGCAGTTCTTC. This encodes CASTLGGNEQFF.